This T cell receptor beta chain was recorded in a study of shared clonotypes between healthy human individuals. Study-level findings and limits: Rarefaction demonstrated incomplete sorted-subset sequencing despite large depth. The study drew on few donors, limiting represented genetic and exposure-history diversity.

In germline, CDR1 is LNHNV, CDR2 YYDKDF (reference sequence). The V gene lost 1 base and the J gene lost 5 bases, with 9 bases spanning the gap. CDR3 size: 14 residues. The table came from immunoSEQ multiplex PCR; TCRdb's copy has only in-frame clones and leaves some out. The sample has 150,000 to 200,000 clones, 65% to 80% seen once. With respect to this clone: No antigen is known for it.

What was sequenced was memory CD4+ T cells sorted from blood. Stated subset: CD45RA-negative fraction. This sequence was found in a man aged 25 to 45 in good health. The chain carries TRBV15 and TRBJ1-5; no clear D gene. The CDR3, as DNA: TGTGCCACCAGCAGAGGGAAGGGCCATCAGCCCCAGCATTTT. Translating gives CATSRGKGHQPQHF.